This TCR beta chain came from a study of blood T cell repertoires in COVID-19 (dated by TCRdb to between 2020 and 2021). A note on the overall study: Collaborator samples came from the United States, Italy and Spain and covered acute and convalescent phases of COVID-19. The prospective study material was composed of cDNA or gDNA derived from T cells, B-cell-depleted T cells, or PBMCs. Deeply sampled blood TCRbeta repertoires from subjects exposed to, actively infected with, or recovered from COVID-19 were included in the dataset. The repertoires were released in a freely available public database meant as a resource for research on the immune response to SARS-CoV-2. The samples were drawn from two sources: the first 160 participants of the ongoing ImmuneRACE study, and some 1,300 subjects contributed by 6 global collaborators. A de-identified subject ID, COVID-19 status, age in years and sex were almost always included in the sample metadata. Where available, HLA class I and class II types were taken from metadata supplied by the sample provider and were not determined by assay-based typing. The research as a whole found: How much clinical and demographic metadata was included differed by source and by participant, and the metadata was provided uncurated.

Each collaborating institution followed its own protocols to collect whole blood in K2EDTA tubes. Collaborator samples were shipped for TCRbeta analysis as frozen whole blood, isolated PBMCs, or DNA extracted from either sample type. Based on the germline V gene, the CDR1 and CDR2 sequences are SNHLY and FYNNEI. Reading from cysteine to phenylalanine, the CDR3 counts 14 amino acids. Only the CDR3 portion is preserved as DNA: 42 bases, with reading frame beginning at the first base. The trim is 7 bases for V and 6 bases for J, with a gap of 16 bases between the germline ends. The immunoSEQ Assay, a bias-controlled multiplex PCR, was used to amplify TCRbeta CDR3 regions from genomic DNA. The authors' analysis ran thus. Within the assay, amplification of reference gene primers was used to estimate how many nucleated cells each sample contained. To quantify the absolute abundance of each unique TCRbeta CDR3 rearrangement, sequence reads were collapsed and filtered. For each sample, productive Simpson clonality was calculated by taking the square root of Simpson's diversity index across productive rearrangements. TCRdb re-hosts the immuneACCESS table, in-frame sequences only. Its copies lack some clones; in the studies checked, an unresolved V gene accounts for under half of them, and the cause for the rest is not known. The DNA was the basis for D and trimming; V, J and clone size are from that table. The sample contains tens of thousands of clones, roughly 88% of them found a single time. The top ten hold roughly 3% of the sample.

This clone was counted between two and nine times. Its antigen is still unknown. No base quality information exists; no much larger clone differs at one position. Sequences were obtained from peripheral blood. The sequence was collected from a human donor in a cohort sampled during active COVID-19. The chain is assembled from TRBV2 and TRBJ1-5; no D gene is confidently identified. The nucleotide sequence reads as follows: TGTGCCAGCAAAAGAGGCCTGACGGGTCAGCCCCAGCATTTT. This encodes CASKRGLTGQPQHF.